One sample yielded the 32 T cell receptor beta chains listed below, sequenced in a study of control samples from healthy donors and cancer patients. The method was immunoSEQ multiplex PCR; TCRdb's version includes in-frame clones alone and lacks a portion of them. Found here are fewer than 65,000 clones, 75% to 85% of them singletons; the top ten hold about 9.4%. The sample was blood. The receptor set was obtained from a man in his 70s in good health.

A single count supports this clone. The chain carries TRBV11-2 and TRBJ2-5; D gene uncertain. CDR3 length: 13 residues. Trimming stripped 1 base from V and 0 bases from J, with 3 bases between. Germline V lookup: CDR1 SGHAT, CDR2 FQNNGV. The CDR3 loop is CASSLGNQETQYF. CDR3 DNA sequence: TGTGCCAGCAGCTTAGGAAACCAAGAGACCCAGTACTTC.

CDR3 nucleotides: TGTGCCACCCGCGGGGGGCGCGGGGGGGGCCTGGATACGCAGTATTTT. This encodes CATRGGRGGGLDTQYF. This chain joins TRBV15 and TRBJ2-3, with 9 bases lining up with TRBD2. V gave up 8 bases and J gave up 6 bases; unmatched junction bases: 15. The length of the CDR3 is 16 residues. CDR1 is LNHNV and CDR2 is YYDKDF in the germline V gene (reference sequence).

This clone was detected many times. This rearrangement joins TRBV2 to TRBJ1-5; TRBD1 matches at 10 bases. Germline trimming cut 6 bases from V and 6 bases from J; bases unmatched to any gene: 8. Germline loops: CDR1 SNHLY, CDR2 FYNNEI. The CDR3 covers 15 residues. The CDR3 bases are TGTGCCAGCAGGACAGGGGGCGCTGGCAGTCAGCCCCAGCATTTT. Its translation: CASRTGGAGSQPQHF.

This clone came up a few times. This chain connects TRBV24-1 to TRBJ2-1; a weak D match, TRBD1 (5 bases). The CDR3 runs 16 residues. Germline V lookup: CDR1 KGHDR, CDR2 SFDVKD. Trimming stripped 4 bases from V and 0 bases from J, with 12 bases between. CDR3 coding DNA: TGTGCCACCAGTGACGCTCGACAGATCTCCTACAATGAGCAGTTCTTC. Its translation: CATSDARQISYNEQFF.

The chain is built from TRBV5-1 and TRBJ2-1; TRBD1 matches 9 bases. CDR3 length: 14 residues. J was trimmed by 8 bases and V by 5 bases; bases with no gene match: 8. Germline values: CDR1 SGHRS, CDR2 YFSETQ. The chain's CDR3 is CASRGPDRGDEQFF. The CDR3 DNA reads TGCGCCAGCAGAGGCCCGGACAGGGGAGATGAGCAGTTCTTC.

The table lists this clone with a few counts. CDR3 protein: CASSMTSGMVYEQFF. In nucleotides, the CDR3 is TGCGCCAGCAGTATGACTAGCGGGATGGTATATGAGCAGTTCTTC. The chain couples TRBV10-2 to TRBJ2-1; 11 nucleotides agree with TRBD2. J gave up 8 bases and V 5 bases, and 8 bases lay outside the gene matches. The CDR3 is 15 residues long. CDR1 is WSHSY and CDR2 is SAAADI in the germline V gene.

The chain recombines TRBV7-8 with TRBJ1-4; 9 nucleotides align to TRBD1. The CDR3 covers 14 residues. Germline V gene sequence: CDR1 SGHVS, CDR2 FQNEAQ. The V segment lost 4 bases and the J segment 7 bases; nucleotides outside the gene matches: 4. The CDR3: CASSSDRGGEKLFF. CDR3 sequence (DNA): TGTGCCAGCAGCTCGGACAGGGGAGGTGAAAAACTGTTTTTT.

The chain uses TRBV28 and TRBJ2-2, with D perhaps matching TRBD1 (6 bases). V was shortened by 3 bases and J by 4 bases, with 9 bases between the two germline ends. Germline CDR1 MDHEN, CDR2 SYDVKM. The CDR3 is made up of 14 amino acids. The DNA for the CDR3 is TGTGCCAGCAGTTTCGACAGGACCACCGGGGAGCTGTTTTTT. Translated, it gives CASSFDRTTGELFF.

This chain uses TRBV28 with TRBJ1-3; D gene ambiguous. The V end was cut by 2 bases, the J end by 0 bases, with 8 bases between. Germline V gene sequence: CDR1 MDHEN, CDR2 SYDVKM. The CDR3 contains 15 residues. This CDR3 reads CASSLPVSSGNTIYF. The CDR3, as DNA: TGTGCCAGCAGTTTACCCGTTAGCTCTGGAAACACCATATATTTT.

The count of this clone is one. The chain joins TRBV29-1 to TRBJ2-3; 14 bases are a match to TRBD2. Losses at the gene ends were 2 bases for V and 1 base for J; bases not matched to a gene: 5. CDR1 and CDR2 from the germline V gene are SQVTM and ANQGSEA. This CDR3 region has 17 residues. CDR3 loop: CSVEFGGLAGGTDTQYF. In nucleotides, the CDR3 is TGCAGCGTTGAATTTGGGGGACTAGCGGGGGGCACAGATACGCAGTATTTT.

This clone showed up just once. This sequence joins TRBV10-3 and TRBJ1-2; weak D call: TRBD1 (6 bases). The germline V and J ends were trimmed by 0 bases and 4 bases, with 15 bases remaining between them. The CDR3 is 16 residues long. Germline CDR1 reads ENHRY; CDR2 reads SYGVKD. The CDR3 DNA reads as TGTGCCATCAGTGAGTCTGAGGACAGCCCTTCCTATGGCTACACCTTC. This translates into CAISESEDSPSYGYTF.

The chain combines TRBV18 with TRBJ2-7, with D perhaps matching TRBD1 (5 bases). V was clipped by 3 bases and J by 3 bases, with 9 bases between them. The CDR3 runs to 13 residues. The germline CDR1 and CDR2 sequences are KGHSH and LQKENI. The CDR3 here is CASSPSTDYEQYF. CDR3 in DNA: TGTGCCAGCTCACCGTCGACAGACTACGAGCAGTACTTC.

This rearrangement joins TRBV19 to TRBJ1-6; 9 bases line up with TRBD1. Germline V gene data show CDR1 as LNHDA and CDR2 as SQIVND (reference sequence). The V and J ends lost 9 bases and 7 bases, in that order; junction bases with no gene match: 1. The CDR3 is 12 residues long. The CDR3 is CASGQGNSPLHF. The CDR3 region has the DNA TGTGCCAGCGGACAGGGGAATTCACCCCTCCACTTT. Using reference TRBV19 and TRBJ1-6 for the parts outside the CDR3, the full variable domain is DGGITQSPKYLFRKEGQNVTLSCEQNLNHDAMYWYRQDPGQGLRLIYYSQIVNDFQKGDIAEGYSVSREKKESFPLTVTSAQKNPTAFYLCASGQGNSPLHFGNGTRLTVT.

This clone was picked up a small number of times. The gene calls are TRBV6-2 or TRBV6-3 and TRBJ2-7; D is ambiguous. The CDR3 covers 14 residues. Germline V lookup: CDR1 MNHEY, CDR2 SVGEGT. V was pared by 4 bases and J by 0 bases, with 10 bases between. The CDR3 protein is CASSSPDSSYEQYF. The CDR3 coding sequence is TGTGCCAGCAGTTCACCCGATAGCTCCTACGAGCAGTACTTC.

The chain uses TRBV19 and TRBJ2-4; 8 nucleotides match TRBD1. With 5 bases clipped from V and 8 bases from J, the junction kept 5 bases outside the gene matches. CDR1 LNHDA and CDR2 SQIVND come from the germline V gene (reference sequence). The CDR3 is 13 residues long. CDR3 nucleotide sequence: TGTGCCAGTAGTGAGGACAGGGCGGACATTCAGTACTTC. It translates to CASSEDRADIQYF.

V and J are TRBV7-9 and TRBJ2-3; D tentatively reads TRBD1 or TRBD2 (5 bases each). This CDR3 has 13 residues. V was trimmed by 5 bases and J by 6 bases, leaving 12 bases between them. The germline V gene has CDR1 SEHNR and CDR2 FQNEAQ (reference sequence). DNA for the CDR3: TGTGCCAGCAGCAAGCGAGGGACGGATACGCAGTATTTT. Protein: CASSKRGTDTQYF.

The chain combines TRBV6-6 with TRBJ2-3; 10 bases are shared with TRBD1. The junction had 5 bases not matched to a gene; V was cut back by 10 bases and J by 1 base. Germline lookup yields CDR1 MNHNY and CDR2 SVGAGI (reference sequence). The CDR3 covers 14 residues. The CDR3 spells CATGQGTGTDTQYF. Written as DNA, the CDR3 is TGTGCCACGGGACAGGGGACTGGCACAGATACGCAGTATTTT.

The chain couples TRBV6-5 to TRBJ1-2; D unresolved. The CDR3 has 13 amino acids. V lost 7 bases and J 1 base, leaving 10 bases between the germline ends. Germline V CDR1 and CDR2: MNHEY, SVGAGI. CDR3 bases: TGTGCCAGCAAAGCCAATAATAACTATGGCTACACCTTC. Translated: CASKANNNYGYTF.

The gene calls are TRBV11-2 and TRBJ2-3; no clear D gene. The CDR3 consists of 13 residues. Trimming removed 5 bases at V and 3 bases at J, with 9 bases between. CDR1 and CDR2 from the germline V gene are SGHAT and FQNNGV. The CDR3 spells CASSPQATDTQYF. Written as DNA, the CDR3 is TGTGCCAGCAGCCCACAAGCTACAGATACGCAGTATTTT.

This clone was observed once. The CDR3 nucleotides are TGTGCCAGCAGTTTAGGGTATCAGCCCCAGCATTTT. This gives the protein CASSLGYQPQHF. The rearrangement joins TRBV28 to TRBJ1-5; D gene ambiguous. The V end was cut by 2 bases, the J end by 5 bases, with 4 bases between. This CDR3 region has 12 residues. CDR1 is MDHEN, CDR2 SYDVKM, per germline.

This clone appeared a few times. The rearrangement uses TRBV5-1 and TRBJ2-3, with 7 bases identical to TRBD2. The CDR3 is 16 amino acids. Germline CDR1 SGHRS, CDR2 YFSETQ. V shed 1 base and J 0 bases; nucleotides not matched to a gene: 5. CDR3 sequence reads: CASSLSGTSSTDTQYF. The CDR3 DNA follows: TGCGCCAGCAGCTTGAGCGGGACCTCTAGCACAGATACGCAGTATTTT.

The V and J genes are TRBV19 and TRBJ1-1; 9 bases line up with TRBD1. The CDR3 totals 14 residues. The junction had 8 bases not matched to a gene; V was cut back by 7 bases and J by 5 bases. CDR1 LNHDA and CDR2 SQIVND come from the germline V gene (reference sequence). The CDR3 sequence: CASTNRGHGTEAFF. The DNA of the CDR3 is TGTGCCAGTACGAACAGGGGGCACGGAACTGAAGCTTTCTTT.

The chain employs TRBV28 and TRBJ1-1; no clear D. The CDR3 runs 12 residues. The germline V and J ends were trimmed by 8 bases and 0 bases, with 7 bases remaining between them. CDR1 is MDHEN and CDR2 is SYDVKM in the germline V gene. The CDR3 loop reads CASSDLNTEAFF. In DNA, the CDR3 is TGTGCCAGCTCAGACCTGAACACTGAAGCTTTCTTT.

The chain links TRBV11-2 to TRBJ2-3; D might be TRBD2 (6 bases). V lost 5 bases to trimming and J lost 8 bases, with 17 bases between them. Germline CDR1 SGHAT, CDR2 FQNNGV. The CDR3 has 14 amino acids. The CDR3 protein is CASSADQAGGTQYF. The CDR3 bases are TGTGCCAGCAGCGCGGACCAGGCCGGGGGTACGCAGTATTTT.

The rearrangement uses TRBV4-1 and TRBJ2-7; tentatively, D is TRBD2 (5 bases). The length of the CDR3 is 15 residues. The V gene's germline CDR1 is MGHRA and CDR2 YSYEKL. V was trimmed by 2 bases and J by 2 bases, leaving 13 bases between them. For the CDR3, the DNA is TGCGCCAGCAGCCAACCTGCGAGCGGAACCTACGAGCAGTACTTC. It is translated as CASSQPASGTYEQYF.

This sequence joins TRBV18 and TRBJ2-3; TRBD1 matches 9 bases. J gave up 4 bases and V 4 bases, and 6 bases lay outside the gene matches. This CDR3 contains 15 residues. Germline CDR1 and CDR2: KGHSH and LQKENI. This CDR3 reads CASSQQGAAADTQYF. The DNA for the CDR3 is TGTGCCAGCTCACAACAGGGGGCGGCGGCAGATACGCAGTATTTT.

This clone showed up just a few times. This sequence joins TRBV5-1 and TRBJ2-3; D not resolved. This CDR3 is 14 amino acids long. Trimming shortened V by 6 bases and J by 3 bases, and 14 bases separated the two germline ends. Looked up from germline, CDR1 is SGHRS and CDR2 is YFSETQ. The CDR3 sequence is CASKVGVNTDTQYF. CDR3 DNA sequence: TGCGCCAGCAAAGTCGGAGTTAATACAGATACGCAGTATTTT.

The chain is built from TRBV5-4 and TRBJ1-6; 9 bases align to TRBD1. The trim removed 4 bases at V and 10 bases at J, leaving 15 bases unmatched. CDR1 and CDR2 (germline): SGHNT, YYREEE (reference sequence). The CDR3 extends over 17 amino acids. The CDR3 sequence: CASSHDPPGQGGSPLHF. DNA for the CDR3: TGTGCCAGCAGCCATGATCCGCCGGGACAGGGAGGGTCACCCCTCCACTTT.

The chain couples TRBV10-2 to TRBJ1-1, with D tentatively TRBD1 (5 bases). Germline-derived CDR1 and CDR2 are WSHSY and SAAADI. V was clipped by 4 bases and J by 6 bases, with 12 bases between them. CDR3 length: 13 residues. In DNA, the CDR3 is TGCGCCAGCAGTGGCGCAGGGCGGCCTGAAGCTTTCTTT. Translated: CASSGAGRPEAFF.

The rearrangement uses TRBV9 and TRBJ2-2, with D unresolved. CDR3 length: 13 residues. The V end lost 4 bases, the J end lost 0 bases, and 4 bases lay between the germline ends. The germline gives CDR1 SGDLS, CDR2 YYNGEE. The DNA of the CDR3 is TGTGCCAGCAGCCCTACGAACACCGGGGAGCTGTTTTTT. This translates into CASSPTNTGELFF.

The rearrangement joins TRBV12-5 to TRBJ1-2; perhaps TRBD1 as D (6 bases). The CDR3 runs to 14 residues. Germline CDR1 is LGHNT and CDR2 is FRNRAP. V lost 1 base and J lost 4, with 10 bases in between. CDR3 loop: CASGLAGVTYGYTF. CDR3 bases: TGTGCTAGTGGTTTGGCAGGGGTAACCTATGGCTACACCTTC. Variable domain in full (rest from reference TRBV12-5 and TRBJ1-2): DARVTQTPRHKVTEMGQEVTMRCQPILGHNTVFWYRQTMMQGLELLAYFRNRAPLDDSGMPKDRFSAEMPDATLATLKIQPSEPRDSAVYFCASGLAGVTYGYTFGSGTRLTVV.

V usage is TRBV5-1 and J usage is TRBJ1-6; D call uncertain. The V gene's germline CDR1 is SGHRS and CDR2 YFSETQ. The V end lost 0 bases, the J end lost 7 bases, and 11 bases lay between the germline ends. The CDR3 extends over 15 amino acids. The CDR3 bases are TGCGCCAGCAGCTTGGAGGCGAACAAGAATTCACCCCTCCACTTT. It encodes CASSLEANKNSPLHF.